The 23 T cell receptor beta chains presented below share a single source sample, sequenced in a study of persistence of HIV-infected CD4 T cells. An overlapping HIV-1 Gag peptide pool stimulated these cells at 0.95 to 1 ug/peptide/mL. CD40L-negative CD69-negative CD45RO-high memory CD4+ T cells were sorted as populations depleted of antigen-responding cells. No antigens are known for them. Sequencing used immunoSEQ version 4 in survey mode. Some clones are missing from TCRdb's copy, which holds only in-frame ones; the method was immunoSEQ multiplex PCR. The sample includes 30,000 to 35,000 clones, 80% to 90% of them seen just once. The input for sequencing was CD4+ T cells sorted from PBMCs after 18-hour stimulation, taken from a patient who received antiretroviral therapy. Receptors originate from an adult woman with HIV who was CMV-seropositive.

The chain has TRBV9 and TRBJ1-2; 9 nucleotides match TRBD1. The CDR3 loop spans 14 amino acids. Per germline, CDR1 SGDLS and CDR2 YYNGEE. V was clipped by 3 bases and J by 5 bases; unmatched bases: 5. The CDR3 loop reads CASSATGTGYGYTF. The CDR3 bases are TGTGCCAGCAGCGCCACCGGGACAGGGTATGGCTACACCTTC.

This clone appeared once. The rearrangement links TRBV7-2 to TRBJ1-6; tentatively, D is TRBD1 (5 bases). The CDR3 length is 15 residues. The germline V gene encodes CDR1 SGHTA and CDR2 FQGNSA. Trimming cost V 1 base and J 8 bases, with 12 bases left between them. The CDR3 here is CASSLDGDSYSPLHF. DNA for the CDR3: TGTGCCAGCAGCTTAGATGGGGACTCTTATTCACCCCTCCACTTT. The entire variable domain, with the rest obtained from reference TRBV7-2 and TRBJ1-6, is as follows: GAGVSQSPSNKVTEKGKDVELRCDPISGHTALYWYRQSLGQGLEFLIYFQGNSAPDKSGLPSDRFSAERTGGSVSTLTIQRTQQEDSAVYLCASSLDGDSYSPLHFGNGTRLTVT.

The genes are TRBV13 and TRBJ2-7; 11 bases fit TRBD1. Germline loops: CDR1 PRHDT, CDR2 FYEKMQ (reference sequence). With V trimmed by 5 bases and J by 6 bases, 6 bases remained unmatched. The CDR3 extends over 14 amino acids. The CDR3 is CASSLGTGGLEQYF. In DNA form, the CDR3 reads TGTGCCAGCAGCCTCGGGACAGGGGGTCTCGAGCAGTACTTC.

This rearrangement joins TRBV18 to TRBJ1-5, with a possible D match to TRBD1 (6 bases). V was pared by 6 bases and J by 4 bases, with 16 bases between. Germline V gene lookup returns CDR1 KGHSH and CDR2 LQKENI. The CDR3 covers 15 residues. The CDR3 is CASSPAGGLNQPQHF. The DNA of the CDR3 is TGTGCCAGCTCTCCCGCCGGGGGGCTTAATCAGCCCCAGCATTTT.

The chain uses TRBV7-8 and TRBJ2-2; TRBD1 matches at 9 bases. In germline, CDR1 is SGHVS, CDR2 FQNEAQ. This CDR3 is built from 15 residues. V trimming: 2 bases; J trimming: 7 bases; junction bases outside the gene matches: 5. The CDR3 region has the DNA TGTGCCAGCAGCTTAAGGGACAGGGAGATCGGGGAGCTGTTTTTT. Translation gives CASSLRDREIGELFF.

The genes are TRBV5-1 and TRBJ2-1, with 8 bases matching TRBD2. Germline V lookup: CDR1 SGHRS, CDR2 YFSETQ. V trimming: 0 bases; J trimming: 2 bases; junction bases outside the gene matches: 4. This CDR3 is built from 16 residues. The DNA for the CDR3 is TGCGCCAGCAGCTTGGCTAGCGGGTATGCCTACAATGAGCAGTTCTTC. Protein: CASSLASGYAYNEQFF.

The rearrangement links TRBV3-1 (or the pseudogene TRBV3-2) to TRBJ1-4; no clear D. V was pared by 6 bases and J by 7 bases, with 12 bases between. Germline CDR1 is LGHDT and CDR2 is YNNKEL (reference sequence). The CDR3 sequence is 13 residues long. Here the CDR3 DNA reads TGTGCCAGCAGATCCGACTGGGGTGAAAAACTGTTTTTT. It is translated as CASRSDWGEKLFF.

The genes are TRBV7-3 and TRBJ2-3, with D perhaps being TRBD1 or TRBD2 (7 bases each). The CDR3 consists of 15 residues. Germline V gene lookup returns CDR1 SGHTA and CDR2 FQGTGA. Trimming removed 3 bases at V and 1 base at J, with 11 bases between. CDR3 bases: TGTGCCAGCAGCTTCAGGGGGGGCCGCACAGATACGCAGTATTTT. Translated, it gives CASSFRGGRTDTQYF.

V usage is TRBV19 and J usage is TRBJ1-4; 11 nucleotides line up with TRBD1. The CDR3 covers 17 residues. Germline CDR1 LNHDA, CDR2 SQIVND (reference sequence). J gave up 7 bases and V 5 bases, and 12 bases lay outside the gene matches. CDR3 loop: CASSSGQGADGGEKLFF. As DNA, the CDR3 is TGTGCCAGTAGTTCCGGACAGGGGGCTGATGGGGGTGAAAAACTGTTTTTT. The full variable domain, in which reference TRBV19 and TRBJ1-4 provide the parts outside the CDR3, is DGGITQSPKYLFRKEGQNVTLSCEQNLNHDAMYWYRQDPGQGLRLIYYSQIVNDFQKGDIAEGYSVSREKKESFPLTVTSAQKNPTAFYLCASSSGQGADGGEKLFFGSGTQLSVL.

The V and J genes are TRBV4-1 and TRBJ2-3; the match to TRBD1 covers 7 bases. V dropped 0 bases and J dropped 1; count of bases not matched to a gene: 1. Germline lookup yields CDR1 MGHRA and CDR2 YSYEKL. This CDR3 is built from 15 residues. CDR3 DNA: TGCGCCAGCAGCCAAGAGGGACAGCGCACAGATACGCAGTATTTT. It is translated as CASSQEGQRTDTQYF.

The rearrangement uses TRBV5-1 and TRBJ2-7; D may be TRBD1 (6 bases). The germline V gene has CDR1 SGHRS and CDR2 YFSETQ. Between the trimmed V and J ends, which lost 3 bases and 4 bases, there was a span of 17 bases. There are 15 residues in the CDR3. For the CDR3, the DNA is TGCGCCAGCAGCTCAACCGGGTGGGGGCATTACGAGCAGTACTTC. Protein product: CASSSTGWGHYEQYF.

To note about this clone: The same CDR3 is also encoded by other DNA sequences in this sample. CDR3 sequence: CAISESNQPQHF. DNA for the CDR3: TGTGCCATCAGTGAGAGTAATCAGCCCCAGCATTTT. The V gene is TRBV10-3, the J gene TRBJ1-5; D remains ambiguous. V dropped 2 bases and J dropped 4 bases, with 3 bases sitting between them. Germline CDR1 and CDR2: ENHRY and SYGVKD. This CDR3 is built from 12 residues.

The chain recombines TRBV6-1 with TRBJ1-5; the D gene is possibly TRBD1 (5 bases). CDR1 is MNHNS, CDR2 SASEGT, per germline. This CDR3 has 13 amino acids. The V end was cut by 7 bases, the J end by 3 bases, with 10 bases between. The CDR3 region is CASTQGSNQPQHF. The CDR3 DNA reads as TGTGCCAGCACCCAGGGTTCCAATCAGCCCCAGCATTTT.

V is TRBV3-1 (or the pseudogene TRBV3-2) and J is TRBJ1-2; D ambiguous. V was shortened by 4 bases and J by 8 bases, with 20 bases between the two germline ends. The CDR3 totals 15 residues. Per germline, CDR1 LGHDT and CDR2 YNNKEL (reference sequence). The CDR3: CASSPTQTDRSGYTF. The DNA of the CDR3 is TGTGCCAGCAGCCCGACCCAGACTGACCGCTCGGGCTACACCTTC.

This rearrangement joins TRBV5-1 to TRBJ1-1, with D maybe TRBD1 (6 bases). This CDR3 has 13 amino acids. The V end was cut by 1 base, the J end by 8 bases, with 12 bases between. In germline, CDR1 is SGHRS, CDR2 YFSETQ. The CDR3 is CASSLKAGAEAFF. The CDR3 DNA is TGCGCCAGCAGCTTGAAAGCAGGGGCGGAAGCTTTCTTT.

The V and J genes are TRBV4-1 and TRBJ1-6; TRBD1 is a possible D gene (6 bases). Between the trimmed V and J ends, which lost 3 bases and 4 bases, there was a span of 13 bases. The CDR3 is 16 amino acids. Germline V gene lookup returns CDR1 MGHRA and CDR2 YSYEKL. The CDR3 DNA reads as TGCGCCAGCAGCCAGGCTGAAGGGGGTTATAATTCACCCCTCCACTTT. Translating it yields CASSQAEGGYNSPLHF.

The chain carries TRBV7-6 and TRBJ1-1, with 8 bases aligning to TRBD1. Trimming removed 4 bases from V and 1 base from J; junction bases left unmatched: 5. The CDR3 covers 15 residues. Germline V gene data show CDR1 as SGHVS and CDR2 as FNYEAQ. The CDR3 loop is CASSSAGTGNTEAFF. The CDR3 bases are TGTGCCAGCAGCTCCGCAGGGACAGGGAACACTGAAGCTTTCTTT.

This clone has just one count. This chain links TRBV28 with TRBJ1-5; maybe TRBD1 (5 bases). Germline values: CDR1 MDHEN, CDR2 SYDVKM. The CDR3 is 16 residues long. V shed 6 bases and J shed 1 base, with 16 bases lying between them. The CDR3, as DNA: TGTGCCAGCAGCCGTGCCTGGGGGTCCAGCAATCAGCCCCAGCATTTT. It codes for CASSRAWGSSNQPQHF.

The chain uses TRBV3-1 (or the pseudogene TRBV3-2) and TRBJ2-2; TRBD1 agrees at 8 bases. From germline, CDR1 is LGHDT and CDR2 YNNKEL (reference sequence). The J segment lost 5 bases and the V segment lost 3 bases, leaving 5 bases of the junction unmatched. The CDR3 totals 15 residues. CDR3 sequence: CASSQTGVSTGELFF. CDR3 coding DNA: TGTGCCAGCAGCCAGACAGGGGTTAGTACCGGGGAGCTGTTTTTT.

J is TRBJ1-3 and V is TRBV5-1; possibly TRBD1 for D (5 bases). V lost 0 bases, J lost 6 bases, and 16 bases lay in between. The CDR3 has 16 residues. Germline CDR1 is SGHRS and CDR2 is YFSETQ. This CDR3 reads CASSLAGQGLENTIYF. The CDR3 DNA is TGCGCCAGCAGCTTGGCTGGCCAGGGTTTGGAAAACACCATATATTTT.

The genes are TRBV9 and TRBJ2-3; TRBD2 matches at 11 bases. Germline V gene sequence: CDR1 SGDLS, CDR2 YYNGEE. Losses at the gene ends were 0 bases for V and 2 bases for J; bases not matched to a gene: 5. The CDR3 has 17 amino acids. The CDR3 is CASSVEPSGGLTDTQYF. As DNA, the CDR3 is TGTGCCAGCAGCGTAGAACCTAGCGGGGGGCTCACAGATACGCAGTATTTT.

This clone was seen more than once but under ten times. Here the CDR3 DNA reads TGTGCCACCAGTGTAGACAGCCTATATGGCTACACCTTC. This encodes CATSVDSLYGYTF. The chain couples TRBV24-1 to TRBJ1-2, with D tentatively TRBD1 (5 bases). V shed 5 bases and J shed 5 bases, with 11 bases lying between them. Germline V gives CDR1 KGHDR, CDR2 SFDVKD. The CDR3 is 13 residues long.

In nucleotides, the CDR3 is TGCGCCAGCAGCTTGAACTCCAATGGCTACACCTTC. Translation: CASSLNSNGYTF. This sequence joins TRBV5-1 and TRBJ1-2; unclear D gene. Germline V CDR1 and CDR2: SGHRS, YFSETQ. This CDR3 has 12 amino acids. Trimming left V 1 base short and J 6 bases short, with 7 bases between.